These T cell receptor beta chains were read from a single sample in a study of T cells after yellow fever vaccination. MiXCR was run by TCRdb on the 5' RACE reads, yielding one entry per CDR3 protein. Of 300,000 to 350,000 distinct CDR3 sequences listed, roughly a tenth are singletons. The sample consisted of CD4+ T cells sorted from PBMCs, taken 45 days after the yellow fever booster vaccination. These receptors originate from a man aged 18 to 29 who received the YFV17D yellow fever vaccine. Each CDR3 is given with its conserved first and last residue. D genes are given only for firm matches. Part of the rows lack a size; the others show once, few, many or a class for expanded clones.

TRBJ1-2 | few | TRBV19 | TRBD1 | CASTEDRRGYTF | TGTGCCAGTACTGAGGACAGGCGGGGCTACACCTTC
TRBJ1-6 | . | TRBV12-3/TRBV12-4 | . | CASSFEGSRLLHF | TGTGCCAGCAGTTTTGAGGGATCAAGGCTCCTCCACTTT
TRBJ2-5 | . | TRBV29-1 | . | CSGLRVTQYF | TGCAGCGGTCTGAGAGTGACCCAGTACTTC
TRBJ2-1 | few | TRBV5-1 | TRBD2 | CASSSPSGGASAGNEQFF | TGCGCCAGCAGCTCGCCTAGCGGGGGGGCAAGTGCGGGGAATGAGCAGTTCTTC
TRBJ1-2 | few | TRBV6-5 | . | CASSYADSRGANYGYTF | TGTGCCAGCAGTTACGCCGATTCCCGAGGGGCTAACTATGGCTACACCTTC
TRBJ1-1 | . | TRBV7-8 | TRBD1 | CASSPAQRDRVGYTEAFF | TGTGCCAGCAGCCCAGCCCAACGGGACAGGGTTGGGTACACTGAAGCTTTCTTT
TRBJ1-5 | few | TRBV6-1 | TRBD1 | CASSDVTGGRQPQHF | TGTGCCAGCAGTGATGTGACAGGGGGCAGGCAGCCCCAGCATTTT
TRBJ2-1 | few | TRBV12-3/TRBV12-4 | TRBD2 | CASSPGLAGGLYNEQFF | TGTGCCAGCAGCCCGGGACTAGCGGGGGGCCTTTACAATGAGCAGTTCTTC
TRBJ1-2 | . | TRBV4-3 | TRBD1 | CASSLDRGQANSGYTF | TGCGCCAGCAGCCTCGACAGGGGGCAAGCTAACTCTGGCTACACCTTC
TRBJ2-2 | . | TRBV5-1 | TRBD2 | CASSLQPRLAGASTGELFF | TGCGCCAGCAGCTTGCAGCCACGTCTAGCGGGTGCGAGCACCGGGGAGCTGTTTTTT
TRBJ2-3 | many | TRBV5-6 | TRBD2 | CASSLGLAGTDTQYF | TGTGCCAGCAGCCTAGGACTAGCGGGCACAGATACGCAGTATTTT
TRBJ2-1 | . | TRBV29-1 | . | CSVRPTGLGNEQFF | TGCAGCGTTCGTCCAACAGGGCTCGGCAATGAGCAGTTCTTC
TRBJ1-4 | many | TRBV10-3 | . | CAISDGTEKLFF | TGTGCCATCAGTGATGGGACAGAAAAACTGTTTTTT
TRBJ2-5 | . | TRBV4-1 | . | CASSQPQRQGEETQYF | TGCGCCAGCAGCCAACCTCAAAGGCAGGGTGAAGAGACCCAGTACTTC
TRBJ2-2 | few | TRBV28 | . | CASSLIWWFPGELFF | TGTGCCAGCAGTTTAATATGGTGGTTCCCCGGGGAGCTGTTTTTT
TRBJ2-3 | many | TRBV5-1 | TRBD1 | CASSLEGTGEADTQYF | TGCGCCAGCAGCTTGGAAGGGACAGGGGAGGCAGATACGCAGTATTTT
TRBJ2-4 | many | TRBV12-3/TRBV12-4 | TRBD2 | CASSPGTSERAKNIQYF | TGTGCCAGCAGTCCGGGGACTAGCGAGAGAGCCAAAAACATTCAGTACTTC
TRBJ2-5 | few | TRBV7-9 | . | CASSLTAGGETQYF | TGTGCCAGCAGCTTAACAGCGGGCGGAGAGACCCAGTACTTC
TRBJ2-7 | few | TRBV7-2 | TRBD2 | CASSRIAGPYEQYF | TGTGCCAGCAGCAGGATAGCGGGCCCCTACGAGCAGTACTTC
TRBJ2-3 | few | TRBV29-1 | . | CSVAKDSTDTQYF | TGCAGCGTTGCCAAGGATAGCACAGATACGCAGTATTTT
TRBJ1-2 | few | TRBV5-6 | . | CASSRPGVRGYTF | TGTGCCAGCAGCCGTCCAGGGGTGCGAGGCTACACCTTC
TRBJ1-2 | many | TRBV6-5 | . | CASRTVPNYGYTF | TGTGCCAGCAGAACCGTACCTAACTATGGCTACACCTTC
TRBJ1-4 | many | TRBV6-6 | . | CASTTSWGEVKLFF | TGTGCCAGCACCACCAGTTGGGGGGAGGTCAAACTGTTTTTT
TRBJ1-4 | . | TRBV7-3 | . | CASSSGVVNEKLFF | TGTGCCAGCAGCTCCGGGGTCGTTAATGAAAAACTGTTTTTT
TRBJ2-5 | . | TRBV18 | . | CASSPMLQETQYF | TGTGCCAGCTCACCGATGCTCCAAGAGACCCAGTACTTC